The T cell receptor beta chain described here comes from a study of CD8 T cells in ankylosing spondylitis. With molecular barcodes, quantitative 5'-RACE was used to make the TCR beta libraries. TCRdb re-called the 5' RACE reads with MiXCR, one entry per CDR3 protein. The sample yields some 250,000 distinct CDR3 sequences, about 10% seen once. V lost 4 bases and J 3 bases, leaving 11 bases between the germline ends. Per germline, CDR1 SGHDT and CDR2 YYEEEE. The CDR3 is 13 residues long. The source of this sequence is a male donor with ankylosing spondylitis or in good health (not recorded which). The chain is built from TRBV5-6 and TRBJ2-7; D uncertain. The sequencing input was blood, either unsorted or a sorted T cell fraction (not recorded which). The CDR3 sequence is CASSKGVDYEQYF. CDR3 nucleotides: TGTGCCAGCAGCAAGGGTGTGGACTACGAGCAGTACTTC.